Sequencing of this TCR beta chain was carried out in a study of shared clonotypes between healthy human individuals. Study-level results: Memory subsets had estimated richness that was generally smaller than that of naive subsets.

CDR3 length: 14 residues. V was cut by 6 bases and J by 7 bases, with 15 bases left in between. The V gene's germline CDR1 is LNHDA and CDR2 SQIVND (reference sequence). On this clone itself: What it binds is not known.

The repertoire was sequenced with immunoSEQ multiplex PCR; TCRdb's copy has only in-frame clones and lacks some. The sample has about 1 million clones; approximately 68% are singletons. The chain employs TRBV19 and TRBJ2-2; possibly TRBD2 for D (6 bases). The sequence was collected from a man aged 18 to 29 in good health. Source material: memory CD4+ T cells sorted from blood. Subset in this sample: CD45RA-negative fraction. DNA of the CDR3: TGTGCCAGTAGCATACCCCTCGGGGGCGGGGAGCTGTTTTTT. Its translation is CASSIPLGGGELFF. The complete variable domain, with remaining parts taken from reference TRBV19 and TRBJ2-2, reads DGGITQSPKYLFRKEGQNVTLSCEQNLNHDAMYWYRQDPGQGLRLIYYSQIVNDFQKGDIAEGYSVSREKKESFPLTVTSAQKNPTAFYLCASSIPLGGGELFFGEGSRLTVL.